This entry lists 2 T cell receptor beta chains sequenced from one sample in a study of regulatory T cells in long-lasting Graves disease. This sample's time point: newly diagnosed GD, antithyroid drugs for less than 3 months. PBMC RNA was the source of the TCR library. The TCR beta library used iRepertoire HTBI primers with Arm-PCR amplification of CDR3. TCRdb re-analysed the multiplex PCR reads in MiXCR, keeping a single row per CDR3 protein. The sample gives approximately 440,000 distinct CDR3 sequences, about a sixth of which show up once; 9% to 15% is in the top ten. In addition, the sample was reused for a study of T cells in Graves' hyperthyroidism and ophthalmopathy.

The specimen comprised peripheral blood mononuclear cells (PBMCs), sampled at new diagnosis, from a patient treated with antithyroid drugs. The receptors derive from a man aged 40-55 years with Graves disease.

There are many counts of this clonotype. The chain uses TRBV27 and TRBJ2-7; TRBD2 is a possible D gene (5 bases). The CDR3 is 13 residues long. Trimming took 5 bases from V and 0 from J, leaving 8 bases between them. CDR1 is MNHEY and CDR2 is SMNVEV in the germline V gene (reference sequence). The CDR3 nucleotides are TGTGCCAGCAGTACGGGGTTCTCCTACGAGCAGTACTTC. As protein: CASSTGFSYEQYF.

The V and J genes are TRBV28 and TRBJ2-3; a weak D match, TRBD1 (6 bases). This CDR3 contains 14 residues. Germline V gives CDR1 MDHEN, CDR2 SYDVKM. V was cut by 5 bases and J by 4 bases, with 13 bases left in between. The CDR3 reads CASSPDSYSDTQYF. DNA of the CDR3: TGTGCCAGCAGTCCGGACAGTTATTCAGATACGCAGTATTTT.